This TCR beta chain was sequenced in a study of OX40 agonist ivuxolimab in advanced cancers. Study-level background: The drug used for patients, ivuxolimab, was an agonistic anti-OX40 (CD134) antibody. Therapy given before enrollment (anti-PD-1, anti-PD-L1 or anti-CTLA-4) was allowed, and roughly 41% had some. Study-level points and caveats: Patients who responded partially at 0.1-3.0 mg/kg showed clonal expansion ranking among the lowest. Antigen targets of the expanded peripheral T cells went undetermined.

For this clone: The antigen is not known.

Clones were sequenced by immunoSEQ multiplex PCR, and TCRdb holds only the in-frame ones, with some missing. The data contain roughly 70,000 clones, 80% to 90% of them singletons. In germline, CDR1 is SGHNT, CDR2 YYREEE (reference sequence). The CDR3 is 15 residues long. V lost 2 bases and J 7 bases, leaving 18 bases between the germline ends. This specimen was CD4+ or CD8+ T cells sorted from blood, taken in a trial of the OX40 agonist ivuxolimab. The chain combines TRBV5-4 with TRBJ1-2, with no clear D. The clonotype was recovered from an adult with an advanced solid tumor such as melanoma, head and neck, liver or kidney cancer. In DNA, the CDR3 is TGTGCCAGCAGCTTTTTTCCCCCCATGTCGTTTGGCTACACCTTC. This codes for CASSFFPPMSFGYTF.